This T cell receptor (beta chain) derives from a study of cytomegalovirus exposure and HLA in healthy donors. Both 60 Vbeta primers and 13 Jbeta primers went into the PCR. This table comes from immunoSEQ multiplex PCR, and its TCRdb copy is limited to in-frame clones, with some not included. The data hold roughly 190,000 clones, with about 87% observed a single time. There are 13 residues in the CDR3. Looked up from germline, CDR1 is GTSNPN and CDR2 is SVGIG (reference sequence). The clonotype was recovered from a woman aged 18 to 35 in good health and CMV-seronegative. The rearrangement links TRBV30 to TRBJ2-5, with 8 positions matching TRBD2. TRBJ2-7 explains the end of the DNA better; the J call may be wrong. Sequenced: PBMCs. CDR3 protein: CAGGWLAGNEQYF. CDR3 nucleotides: TGTGCCGGGGGGTGGCTAGCGGGTAACGAGCAGTACTTC.